This passage covers 14 T cell receptor beta chains from one sample sequenced in a study of shared clonotypes between healthy human individuals. Using immunoSEQ multiplex PCR, the repertoire was profiled, and TCRdb retains in-frame clones only, with some absent. The repertoire holds 2 million to 2.5 million clones, with more than 90% as singletons. Sequenced: naive CD4+ T cells sorted from blood. Sample subset: CD45RA+ positively selected. These receptors were taken from a man aged 18 to 29 in good health.

The chain carries TRBV27 and TRBJ2-2, with 8 bases lining up with TRBD2. V lost 5 bases and J lost 5; bases outside the gene matches: 7. Per germline, CDR1 MNHEY and CDR2 SMNVEV (reference sequence). This CDR3 has 15 amino acids. The CDR3 sequence: CASSRLLAETGELFF. In DNA, the CDR3 is TGTGCCAGCAGTCGCTTACTAGCGGAAACCGGGGAGCTGTTTTTT.

The rearrangement uses TRBV5-6 and TRBJ1-2; tentatively, D is TRBD1 (5 bases). The CDR3 runs to 15 residues. Per the germline V gene, CDR1 is SGHDT and CDR2 is YYEEEE. Trimming left V 4 bases short and J 3 bases short, with 16 bases between. The CDR3 nucleotides read TGTGCCAGCAGCCCTCGGGGGACCGGAGACTATGGCTACACCTTC. Translation: CASSPRGTGDYGYTF.

This chain uses TRBV19 with TRBJ1-1; D is ambiguous. This CDR3 is built from 14 residues. V was clipped by 2 bases and J by 0 bases, with 7 bases between them. Germline CDR1 and CDR2: LNHDA and SQIVND (reference sequence). The DNA of the CDR3 is TGTGCCAGTAGTATAAGTCGGATGAACACTGAAGCTTTCTTT. Translation gives CASSISRMNTEAFF.

The chain carries TRBV25-1 and TRBJ1-2, with D hard to call. Germline V CDR1 and CDR2: MGHDK, SYGVNS. Trimming pared 2 bases from V and 6 bases from J, leaving 16 bases between. This CDR3 is 15 amino acids long. CDR3 sequence reads: CASSEKAGGWDGYTF. The CDR3 DNA is TGTGCCAGCAGTGAAAAAGCCGGAGGGTGGGATGGCTACACCTTC.

The gene calls are TRBV21-1 and TRBJ2-7; TRBD2 is the table's D call, not checked against the DNA. TRBV21-1 is described as a pseudogene. The CDR3 is made up of 14 amino acids. The CDR3 DNA reads TGTGCCAGCACTAACTGCGGGCTTCACTACGAGCAGTACTTC. It codes for CASTNCGLHYEQYF.

A note on this clone: Other nucleotide sequences from this sample produce the same CDR3. V usage is TRBV11-2 and J usage is TRBJ1-5; 7 bases align to TRBD1. The CDR3 contains 15 residues. J was trimmed by 4 bases and V by 0 bases; bases with no gene match: 3. CDR1 is SGHAT and CDR2 is FQNNGV in the germline V gene. The CDR3 DNA follows: TGTGCCAGCAGCTTAGAAGGGGGCGGGAATCAGCCCCAGCATTTT. It translates to CASSLEGGGNQPQHF. Full variable domain (missing parts from reference TRBV11-2 and TRBJ1-5): EAGVAQSPRYKIIEKRQSVAFWCNPISGHATLYWYQQILGQGPKLLIQFQNNGVVDDSQLPKDRFSAERLKGVDSTLKIQPAKLEDSAVYLCASSLEGGGNQPQHFGDGTRLSIL.

The chain carries TRBV7-9 and TRBJ1-2, with D perhaps matching TRBD1 (6 bases). V lost 5 bases to trimming and J lost 8 bases, with 12 bases between them. Germline V gene lookup returns CDR1 SEHNR and CDR2 FQNEAQ (reference sequence). The length of the CDR3 is 12 residues. CDR3 coding DNA: TGTGCCAGCAGCCCGACAGGCCCGGGCTACACCTTC. Its protein product is CASSPTGPGYTF.

Only one count was recorded for this clone. The chain employs TRBV30 and TRBJ2-7; D gene ambiguous. The CDR3 covers 11 residues. Germline CDR1 is GTSNPN and CDR2 is SVGIG (reference sequence). Trimming cost V 7 bases and J 0 bases, with 7 bases left between them. CDR3 residues: CAYRVSYEQYF. CDR3 sequence (DNA): TGTGCCTACCGTGTCTCCTACGAGCAGTACTTC.

The J gene is TRBJ2-3, the V gene TRBV5-8; possible D gene TRBD1, 6 bases. V lost 2 bases to trimming and J lost 2 bases, with 15 bases between them. The CDR3 has 16 amino acids. CDR1 and CDR2 (germline): SGHTS, YDEGEE. CDR3 in DNA: TGTGCCAGCAGCTTCCCCTTGGGGACACTCACAGATACGCAGTATTTT. Its protein product is CASSFPLGTLTDTQYF.

V is TRBV5-4 and J is TRBJ2-4; D unresolved. V was pared by 0 bases and J by 1 base, with 11 bases between. CDR3 length: 16 residues. Germline CDR1 and CDR2: SGHNT and YYREEE (reference sequence). The CDR3, as DNA: TGTGCCAGCAGCTTGGATTCTAACGCGGCCAAAAACATTCAGTACTTC. It encodes CASSLDSNAAKNIQYF.

This rearrangement joins TRBV4-2 to TRBJ2-3, with 10 bases matching TRBD2. J gave up 3 bases and V 4 bases, and 10 bases lay outside the gene matches. There are 17 residues in the CDR3. Germline V gives CDR1 LGHNA, CDR2 YNFKEQ. CDR3: CASSRMSSGSDTDTQYF. The DNA for the CDR3 is TGTGCCAGCAGCCGAATGTCTAGCGGGAGTGATACAGATACGCAGTATTTT.

Remarks on this clone: The identical CDR3 is also encoded by other nucleotide sequences in the sample. V gene TRBV7-6 combines with J gene TRBJ1-5; D remains ambiguous. The CDR3 runs to 13 residues. V was clipped by 1 base and J by 1 base, with 2 bases between them. Germline CDR1 is SGHVS and CDR2 is FNYEAQ. The CDR3 here is CASSLDSNQPQHF. In DNA, the CDR3 is TGTGCCAGCAGCTTAGACAGCAATCAGCCCCAGCATTTT.

CDR3 nucleotide sequence: TGTGCCAGTAGTAACCCTGGCGGGGTATTACGGGAGCAGTTCTTC. Protein: CASSNPGGVLREQFF. The chain recombines TRBV19 with TRBJ2-1; TRBD2 is a possible D gene (6 bases). The ends were cut back, 4 bases at V and 10 bases at J, with 20 bases in the middle. Germline loops: CDR1 LNHDA, CDR2 SQIVND (reference sequence). The CDR3 length is 15 residues.

This clone was counted a single time. V gene TRBV5-4 combines with J gene TRBJ1-6; 10 positions match TRBD1. The CDR3 consists of 15 residues. V shed 5 bases and J 8 bases; nucleotides not matched to a gene: 7. Per germline, CDR1 SGHNT and CDR2 YYREEE (reference sequence). This CDR3 is CASSLTGGVDSPLHF. CDR3 DNA sequence: TGTGCCAGCAGTTTGACAGGGGGCGTAGATTCACCCCTCCACTTT.